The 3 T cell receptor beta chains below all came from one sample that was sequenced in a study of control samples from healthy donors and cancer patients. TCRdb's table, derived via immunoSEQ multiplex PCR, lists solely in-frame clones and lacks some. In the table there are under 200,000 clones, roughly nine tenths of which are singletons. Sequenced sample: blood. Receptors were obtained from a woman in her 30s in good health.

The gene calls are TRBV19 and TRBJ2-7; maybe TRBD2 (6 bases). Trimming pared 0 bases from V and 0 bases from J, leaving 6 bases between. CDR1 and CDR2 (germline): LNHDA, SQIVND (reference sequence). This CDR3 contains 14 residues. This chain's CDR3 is CASSIDGSSYEQYF. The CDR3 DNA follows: TGTGCCAGTAGTATAGACGGGAGCTCCTACGAGCAGTACTTC.

CDR3 nucleotides: TGTGCCTGGAGTGTAGCGCCGAACACTGAAGCTTTCTTT. Amino acid sequence: CAWSVAPNTEAFF. V usage is TRBV30 and J usage is TRBJ1-1; D call uncertain. V lost 0 bases, J lost 1 base, and 6 bases lay in between. The CDR3 has 13 residues. Germline CDR1 is GTSNPN and CDR2 is SVGIG (reference sequence).

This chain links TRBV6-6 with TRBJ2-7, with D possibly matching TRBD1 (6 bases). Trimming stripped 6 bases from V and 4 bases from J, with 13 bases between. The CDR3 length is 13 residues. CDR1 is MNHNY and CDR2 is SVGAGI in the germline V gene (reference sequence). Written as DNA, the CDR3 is TGTGCCAGCAGCCACTCAGGGGTTTACGAGCAGTACTTC. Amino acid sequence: CASSHSGVYEQYF.